These 12 T cell receptor beta chains came from one sample sequenced in a study of OX40 agonist ivuxolimab in advanced cancers. Libraries were prepared by immunoSEQ multiplex PCR; TCRdb keeps only in-frame clonotypes and omits some of them. The table shows fewer than 35,000 clones, with about 74% occurring only once. This specimen was CD4+ or CD8+ T cells sorted from blood, taken in a trial of the OX40 agonist ivuxolimab. The receptors here all came from an adult with an advanced solid tumor such as melanoma, head and neck, liver or kidney cancer.

J is TRBJ2-1 and V is TRBV19; D not certain. The CDR3 loop spans 14 amino acids. Germline assignment: CDR1 LNHDA and CDR2 SQIVND (reference sequence). V shed 6 bases and J shed 2 bases, with 11 bases lying between them. The CDR3 region has the DNA TGTGCCAGTAGCCCATACACTCCCTACAATGAGCAGTTCTTC. It translates to CASSPYTPYNEQFF. The full variable domain, with the rest looked up from reference TRBV19 and TRBJ2-1, is DGGITQSPKYLFRKEGQNVTLSCEQNLNHDAMYWYRQDPGQGLRLIYYSQIVNDFQKGDIAEGYSVSREKKESFPLTVTSAQKNPTAFYLCASSPYTPYNEQFFGPGTRLTVL.

The chain has TRBV5-1 and TRBJ1-2; D remains ambiguous. The CDR3 runs 13 residues. CDR1 and CDR2 (germline): SGHRS, YFSETQ. The V end lost 1 base, the J end lost 4 bases, and 8 bases lay between the germline ends. The CDR3 region is CASSLTAAYGYTF. CDR3 nucleotide sequence: TGCGCCAGCAGCTTGACAGCGGCCTATGGCTACACCTTC.

The genes are TRBV5-4 and TRBJ2-3; the match to TRBD2 covers 9 bases. With 5 bases clipped from V and 6 bases from J, the junction kept 10 bases outside the gene matches. The CDR3 has 15 amino acids. Germline V gene data show CDR1 as SGHNT and CDR2 as YYREEE (reference sequence). The CDR3 spells CASSHVGLARDTQYF. The DNA of the CDR3 is TGTGCCAGCAGTCACGTGGGACTAGCTCGGGATACGCAGTATTTT. The whole variable domain, remainder taken from reference TRBV5-4 and TRBJ2-3, is ETGVTQSPTHLIKTRGQQVTLRCSSQSGHNTVSWYQQALGQGPQFIFQYYREEENGRGNFPPRFSGLQFPNYSSELNVNALELDDSALYLCASSHVGLARDTQYFGPGTRLTVL.

The CDR3, as DNA: TGTGCCAGCAGTGAAGGGGTAGGCTACACCTTC. This gives the protein CASSEGVGYTF. The V and J genes are TRBV6-1 and TRBJ1-2; D gene uncertain. This CDR3 region has 11 residues. Germline CDR1 MNHNS, CDR2 SASEGT. V gave up 1 base and J gave up 8 bases, with 5 bases separating them.

This chain connects TRBV6-1 to TRBJ2-1; D gene unclear. The germline CDR1 and CDR2 sequences are MNHNS and SASEGT. There are 14 residues in the CDR3. V was clipped by 5 bases and J by 3 bases, with 11 bases between them. The CDR3 here is CASSLKVNYNEQFF. The DNA of the CDR3 is TGTGCCAGCAGTCTCAAGGTCAACTACAATGAGCAGTTCTTC.

This clone came up a few times. This rearrangement joins TRBV7-2 to TRBJ1-3; the match to TRBD1 covers 7 bases. CDR1 and CDR2 from the germline V gene are SGHTA and FQGNSA. This CDR3 has 13 amino acids. V gave up 5 bases and J gave up 4 bases; unmatched junction bases: 2. The CDR3 is CASSTGEGNTIYF. The CDR3 DNA reads as TGTGCCAGCAGCACAGGGGAAGGAAACACCATATATTTT.

The genes are TRBV5-1 and TRBJ2-2; 7 positions match TRBD1. The CDR3 consists of 15 residues. Trimming at V came to 7 bases and at J to 5 bases, leaving 11 bases not matched to a gene. Germline CDR1 is SGHRS and CDR2 is YFSETQ. The CDR3, as DNA: TGCGCCAGCGGTACAGGGGTCCCAGGGACCGGGGAGCTGTTTTTT. This encodes CASGTGVPGTGELFF.

The chain uses TRBV4-1 and TRBJ2-1; D tentatively fits TRBD1 or TRBD2 (6 bases each). The V gene lost 0 bases and the J gene lost 5 bases, with 11 bases spanning the gap. The germline V gene has CDR1 MGHRA and CDR2 YSYEKL. The CDR3 is 15 residues long. The CDR3 reads CASSQEQGGNNEQFF. CDR3 nucleotides: TGCGCCAGCAGCCAAGAACAGGGCGGGAACAATGAGCAGTTCTTC.

This sequence joins TRBV2 and TRBJ2-6; D possibly corresponds to TRBD2 (5 bases). The CDR3 totals 13 residues. The germline V gene encodes CDR1 SNHLY and CDR2 FYNNEI. The V end was cut by 8 bases, the J end by 0 bases, with 5 bases between. The CDR3 nucleotides are TGTGCCAGCCGGGACTCTGGGGCCAACGTCCTGACTTTC. It specifies CASRDSGANVLTF.

V and J are TRBV6-1 and TRBJ1-5; 8 positions match TRBD1. Germline CDR1 is MNHNS and CDR2 is SASEGT. The CDR3 loop spans 15 amino acids. Trimming removed 6 bases from V and 2 bases from J; junction bases left unmatched: 6. In nucleotides, the CDR3 is TGTGCCAGCAGCCAGGGGGCAGGGGGCAATCAGCCCCAGCATTTT. The encoded protein is CASSQGAGGNQPQHF.

The chain couples TRBV9 to TRBJ2-7; D might be TRBD2 (6 bases). CDR3 length: 14 amino acids. V gave up 4 bases and J gave up 2 bases, with 13 bases separating them. Germline loops: CDR1 SGDLS, CDR2 YYNGEE. The CDR3 nucleotides are TGTGCCAGCAGCCCCCGACTAGGAGCCTACGAGCAGTACTTC. It yields the protein CASSPRLGAYEQYF.

This clone was recorded a few times. J is TRBJ1-2 and V is TRBV14, with 7 bases identical to TRBD1. CDR3 length: 14 amino acids. Unmatched junction bases numbered 3, after V lost 5 bases and J lost 0 bases. Germline V gene lookup returns CDR1 SGHDN and CDR2 FVKESK. CDR3 sequence: CASSGTVANYGYTF. As DNA, the CDR3 is TGTGCCAGCAGCGGGACAGTTGCTAACTATGGCTACACCTTC.